A selection of T cell receptor beta chains follows, all from one sample in a study of T cell changes during pregnancy in multiple sclerosis. Clones were sequenced by immunoSEQ multiplex PCR, and TCRdb holds only the in-frame ones, with some missing. The data hold tens of thousands of clones, with roughly nine tenths observed a single time. The input for sequencing was CD4+ T cells from peripheral blood mononuclear cells, taken in the second trimester of pregnancy. Receptor source: a female donor in good health, enrolled as a control in a pregnancy study. Each CDR3 is given with its conserved first and last residue. Fields, in order: V gene, D gene, J gene, CDR3 DNA, CDR3 protein. A D gene is named only where the DNA matches it firmly.

v_gene: TRBV29-1
d_gene: -
j_gene: TRBJ2-1
CDR3nt: TGCAGCGTGGGGGGGATACAGGGCTATGAGCAGTTCTTC
CDR3aa: CSVGGIQGYEQFF

v_gene: TRBV4-3
d_gene: -
j_gene: TRBJ2-1
CDR3nt: TGCGCCAGCAGCCCTTACCAGACAGTTACTCGATACAATGAGCAGTTCTTC
CDR3aa: CASSPYQTVTRYNEQFF

v_gene: TRBV25-1
d_gene: -
j_gene: TRBJ1-6
CDR3nt: TGTGCCAGCTCCCTAGGGGTGGAAAATTCACCCCTCCACTTT
CDR3aa: CASSLGVENSPLHF

v_gene: TRBV4-1
d_gene: -
j_gene: TRBJ1-2
CDR3nt: TGCGCCAGCAGCCAAGTATGGCAGGGGTATGCGGGTAGTGGTGGGAACTATGGCTACACCTTC
CDR3aa: CASSQVWQGYAGSGGNYGYTF

v_gene: TRBV9
d_gene: -
j_gene: TRBJ2-3
CDR3nt: TGTGCCAGCAGCCCAAGAAACTCATACACAGATACGCAGTATTTT
CDR3aa: CASSPRNSYTDTQYF

v_gene: TRBV5-1
d_gene: -
j_gene: TRBJ2-3
CDR3nt: TGCGCCAGCAGCCCCCCCAGGGGAGAAGCGAGGGATACGCAGTATTTT
CDR3aa: CASSPPRGEARDTQYF

v_gene: TRBV10-1
d_gene: -
j_gene: TRBJ2-7
CDR3nt: TGCGCCAGCAGTGAGTCTATTACCAGGGGCGAGCAGTACTTC
CDR3aa: CASSESITRGEQYF

v_gene: TRBV6-5
d_gene: -
j_gene: TRBJ1-1
CDR3nt: TGTGCCAGCAGGATGTATACAGGGCGCACTGAAGCTTTCTTT
CDR3aa: CASRMYTGRTEAFF

v_gene: TRBV2
d_gene: TRBD1
j_gene: TRBJ1-2
CDR3nt: TGTGCCAGCAGTGAAGGAACAGGGGGCGCGTATAATGGCTACACCTTC
CDR3aa: CASSEGTGGAYNGYTF

v_gene: TRBV30
d_gene: TRBD2
j_gene: TRBJ2-1
CDR3nt: TGTGCCTGGAGTGGGCTAGCGGGTTACAATGAGCAGTTCTTC
CDR3aa: CAWSGLAGYNEQFF

v_gene: TRBV5-4
d_gene: -
j_gene: TRBJ1-1
CDR3nt: TGTGCCAGCAGCTTGGATCCGGGTTGGAACACTGAAGCTTTCTTT
CDR3aa: CASSLDPGWNTEAFF

v_gene: TRBV25-1
d_gene: -
j_gene: TRBJ2-2
CDR3nt: TGTGCCAGCACCCTAGGGGCCGGGGAGCTGTTTTTT
CDR3aa: CASTLGAGELFF

v_gene: TRBV25-1
d_gene: TRBD1
j_gene: TRBJ1-1
CDR3nt: TGTGCCAGCAGGGGACAGCCAAACACTGAAGCTTTCTTT
CDR3aa: CASRGQPNTEAFF

v_gene: TRBV6-5
d_gene: TRBD2
j_gene: TRBJ2-5
CDR3nt: TGTGCCAGCAGTACCCCGGGGGGGGCGAGGACCCAGTACTTC
CDR3aa: CASSTPGGARTQYF

v_gene: TRBV30
d_gene: -
j_gene: TRBJ2-5
CDR3nt: TGTGCCTGGAGTGTACTCGGAGAGACCCAGTACTTC
CDR3aa: CAWSVLGETQYF

v_gene: TRBV7-2
d_gene: -
j_gene: TRBJ1-5
CDR3nt: TGTGCCAGCAGCTTAGGCAGGGCGGAACAGCCCCAGCATTTT
CDR3aa: CASSLGRAEQPQHF

v_gene: TRBV29-1
d_gene: TRBD1
j_gene: TRBJ1-1
CDR3nt: TGCAGCGTCGACGGACAGGGCTTGGGCACTGAAGCTTTCTTT
CDR3aa: CSVDGQGLGTEAFF

v_gene: TRBV2
d_gene: TRBD1
j_gene: TRBJ1-6
CDR3nt: TGTGCCAGCAGTGAATTTCCCGACAGGGGTTACAATTCACCCCTCCACTTT
CDR3aa: CASSEFPDRGYNSPLHF

v_gene: TRBV11-2
d_gene: -
j_gene: TRBJ1-1
CDR3nt: TGTGCCAGCAGCTTAAGGCAGCGGACAGCCATGAACACTGAAGCTTTCTTT
CDR3aa: CASSLRQRTAMNTEAFF

v_gene: TRBV18
d_gene: TRBD2
j_gene: TRBJ2-7
CDR3nt: TGTGCCAGCTCACCACCGTGGACTAGCGGGAAACAGATCGGAATGTACGAGCAGTACTTC
CDR3aa: CASSPPWTSGKQIGMYEQYF

v_gene: TRBV6-1
d_gene: TRBD2
j_gene: TRBJ2-5
CDR3nt: TGTGCCAGCACCGCTTATAGCGGGAGACATGAGACCCAGTACTTC
CDR3aa: CASTAYSGRHETQYF

v_gene: TRBV11-3
d_gene: -
j_gene: TRBJ2-1
CDR3nt: TGTGCCAGCAGCTTGGGACACGCCTACAATGAGCAGTTCTTC
CDR3aa: CASSLGHAYNEQFF

v_gene: TRBV19
d_gene: -
j_gene: TRBJ2-1
CDR3nt: TGTGCCAGTAGTGGACAGTCGGTAAGCTCCTACAATGAGCAGTTCTTC
CDR3aa: CASSGQSVSSYNEQFF